The sequence of this TCR beta chain was determined in a study of shared clonotypes between healthy human individuals. Germline V lookup: CDR1 MNHNY, CDR2 SVGAGI (reference sequence). V was trimmed by 7 bases and J by 5 bases, leaving 12 bases between them. This CDR3 spans 13 amino acids. The table came from immunoSEQ multiplex PCR; TCRdb's copy has only in-frame clones and leaves some out. In the table there are approximately 1.1 million clones, more than 75% of which are singletons. What was sequenced was memory CD4+ T cells from PBMCs. Described subset: CD45RA-negative fraction. The sequence came from a man aged 18 to 30 in good health. Some clones in this sample may be carry-over from other donors' samples. The chain carries TRBV6-6 and TRBJ1-5; D gene ambiguous. Here the CDR3 reads CASTTRVYQPQHF. The DNA of the CDR3 is TGTGCCAGCACTACAAGGGTGTATCAGCCCCAGCATTTT.